This T cell receptor beta chain was obtained from a study of cytomegalovirus exposure and HLA in healthy donors. Study overall: Later, an analysis reported that the 110 or so validation repertoires had used the same platform as the approximately 660 first-cohort repertoires. Whole-study results and caveats: In the 90 to 150 validation repertoires, 94% of cluster scores exceeded 0, per a later analysis.

Germline CDR1 reads SNHLY; CDR2 reads FYNNEI. This CDR3 has 15 amino acids. V was shortened by 1 base and J by 0 bases, with 7 bases between the two germline ends. With regard to this clone: Its antigen is as yet unknown.

The repertoire was sequenced with immunoSEQ multiplex PCR; TCRdb's copy has only in-frame clones and lacks some. The top ten clones hold 3.1% of a sample with hundreds of thousands of clones, less than 95% of them seen once. V gene TRBV2 combines with J gene TRBJ2-4; the D is unclear. The receptor comes from a woman between 25 and 40 years old in good health and CMV-seronegative. Sequencing was carried out using PBMCs. CDR3 region: CASSEDRLAKNIQYF. CDR3 nucleotides: TGTGCCAGCAGTGAAGACAGACTAGCCAAAAACATTCAGTACTTC.